This T cell receptor (beta chain) was sequenced in a study of human T cells and chemical hapten exposure. Unique molecular identifiers were attached to individual cDNA molecules within the library. MiXCR was run by TCRdb on the RACE reads, yielding one entry per CDR3 protein. Counted here are approximately 79,000 distinct CDR3 sequences, about 8.6% occurring once; the ten biggest clones make up roughly 1.5%. The CDR3 extends over 16 amino acids. Trimming pared 0 bases from V and 0 bases from J, leaving 6 bases between. The germline gives CDR1 LGHNA, CDR2 YSLEER. Sample time point: healthy volunteer bleed at 6 weeks. The study extracted total RNA from unfractionated whole blood.

The source is a male donor in good health. Some clones in this sample may be carry-over from other donors' samples. Sequencing was carried out using whole blood. The rearrangement uses TRBV4-3 and TRBJ2-6; no clear D. DNA for the CDR3: TGCGCCAGCAGCCAAGATACAGCCTCTGGGGCCAACGTCCTGACTTTC. Translated: CASSQDTASGANVLTF.